The clone carrying this T cell receptor beta chain was picked up many times. 5'RACE template switching generated TCR cDNA, adding a universal primer site and UMIs. In TCRdb, the 5' RACE reads were re-called with MiXCR into one record per CDR3 protein. The sample consists of under 150,000 distinct CDR3 sequences, less than 9.5% of them appearing once. This record belongs to a study of T cells after yellow fever vaccination. The CDR3 extends over 15 amino acids. The V and J ends lost 0 bases and 4 bases, in that order; junction bases with no gene match: 4. Per germline, CDR1 DFQATT and CDR2 SNEGSKA (reference sequence).

This TCR derives from a man between 25 and 39 years old who received the YFV17D yellow fever vaccine. V usage is TRBV20-1 and J usage is TRBJ2-1; 9 nucleotides line up with TRBD2. The sequences come from CD4+ T cells sorted from PBMCs, collected 5 days after the yellow fever booster vaccination. CDR3 loop: CSARDPAGGYNEQFF. Here the CDR3 DNA reads TGCAGTGCTAGAGATCCAGCGGGAGGTTACAATGAGCAGTTCTTC.